This TCR beta chain was sequenced for a study of regulatory T cells in long-lasting Graves disease. The wider study: Newly diagnosed Graves' patients had under 3 months of antithyroid drugs.

This sample's time point: newly diagnosed GD, antithyroid drugs for less than 3 months. PBMC RNA was the source of the TCR library. A blood draw put around 9 milliliters of peripheral blood into EDTA tubes. V was clipped by 4 bases and J by 5 bases; unmatched bases: 10. This CDR3 is 18 amino acids long. The germline V gene encodes CDR1 MGHRA and CDR2 YSYEKL. Libraries of TCR beta came from iRepertoire HTBI primers plus Arm-PCR of CDR3 regions. In the authors' workflow: Across samples, over 55 TRBV and some 15 TRBJ segments were found. TCRdb fed the multiplex PCR reads into MiXCR, producing one record per CDR3 protein. These V and J calls are TCRdb output, not the study's own analysis. The sample shows some 220,000 distinct CDR3 sequences, around 19% of them seen only once. Another study also made use of these data, one on T cells in Graves' hyperthyroidism and ophthalmopathy. From that study: Uncontrolled infection, other autoimmune disease, pregnancy or lactation barred patients from enrollment.

V is TRBV4-1 and J is TRBJ1-6; 11 nucleotides line up with TRBD1. Material: peripheral blood mononuclear cells (PBMCs), obtained at new diagnosis, from a patient treated with antithyroid drugs. The source is a woman in her twenties or thirties with Graves disease. Written as DNA, the CDR3 is TGCGCCAGCAGCCGCGGGGACAGGGGGATCGAAAATAATTCACCCCTCCACTTT. This translates into CASSRGDRGIENNSPLHF.